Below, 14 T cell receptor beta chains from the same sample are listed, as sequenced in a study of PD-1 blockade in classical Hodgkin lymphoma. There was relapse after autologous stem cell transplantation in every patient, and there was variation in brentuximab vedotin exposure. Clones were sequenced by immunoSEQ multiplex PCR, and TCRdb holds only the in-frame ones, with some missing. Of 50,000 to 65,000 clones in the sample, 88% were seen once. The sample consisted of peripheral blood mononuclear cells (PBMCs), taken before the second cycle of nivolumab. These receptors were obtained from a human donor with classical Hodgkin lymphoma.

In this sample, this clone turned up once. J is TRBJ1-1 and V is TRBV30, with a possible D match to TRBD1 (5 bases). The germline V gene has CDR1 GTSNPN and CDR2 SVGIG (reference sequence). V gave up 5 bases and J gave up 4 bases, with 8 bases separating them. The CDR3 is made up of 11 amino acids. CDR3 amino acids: CAWRGVTEAFF. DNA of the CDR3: TGTGCCTGGCGAGGGGTCACTGAAGCTTTCTTT. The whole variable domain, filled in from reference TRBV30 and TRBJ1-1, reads SQTIHQWPATLVQPVGSPLSLECTVEGTSNPNLYWYRQAAGRGLQLLFYSVGIGQISSEVPQNLSASRPQDRQFILSSKKLLLSDSGFYLCAWRGVTEAFFGQGTRLTVV.

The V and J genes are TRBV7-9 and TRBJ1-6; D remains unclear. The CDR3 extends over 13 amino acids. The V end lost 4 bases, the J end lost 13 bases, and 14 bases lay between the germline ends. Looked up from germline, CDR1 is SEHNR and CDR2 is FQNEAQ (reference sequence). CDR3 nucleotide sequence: TGTGCCAGCAGCTACCCCGTGGATGGGCCCCTCCACTTT. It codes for CASSYPVDGPLHF.

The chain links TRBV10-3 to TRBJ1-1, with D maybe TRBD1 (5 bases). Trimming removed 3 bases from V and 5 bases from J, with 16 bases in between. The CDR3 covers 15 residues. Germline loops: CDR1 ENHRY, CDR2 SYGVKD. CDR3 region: CAISEPRGGWTEAFF. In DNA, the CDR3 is TGTGCCATCAGTGAACCCCGGGGGGGTTGGACTGAAGCTTTCTTT.

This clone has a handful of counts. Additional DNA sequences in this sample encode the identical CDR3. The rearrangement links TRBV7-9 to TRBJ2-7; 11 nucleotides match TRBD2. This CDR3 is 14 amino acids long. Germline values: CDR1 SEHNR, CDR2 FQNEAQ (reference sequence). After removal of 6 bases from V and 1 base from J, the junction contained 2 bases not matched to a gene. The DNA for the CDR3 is TGTGCCAGCAGTCCTAGCGGGGGGTCCTACGAGCAGTACTTC. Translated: CASSPSGGSYEQYF.

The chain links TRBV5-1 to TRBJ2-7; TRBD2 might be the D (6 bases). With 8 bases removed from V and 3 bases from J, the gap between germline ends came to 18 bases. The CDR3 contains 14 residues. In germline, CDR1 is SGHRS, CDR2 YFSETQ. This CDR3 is CASAALTAGYEQYF. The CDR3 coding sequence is TGCGCCAGTGCAGCTCTGACAGCGGGCTACGAGCAGTACTTC.

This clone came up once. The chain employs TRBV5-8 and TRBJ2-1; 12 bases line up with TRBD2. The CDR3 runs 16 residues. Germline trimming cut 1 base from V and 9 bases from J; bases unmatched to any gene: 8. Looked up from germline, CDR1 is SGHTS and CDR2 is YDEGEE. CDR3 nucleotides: TGTGCCAGCAGCTTGTTGGCTAGCGGGGGGGCCACTGAGCAGTTCTTC. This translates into CASSLLASGGATEQFF. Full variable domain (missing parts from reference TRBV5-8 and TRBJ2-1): EAGVTQSPTHLIKTRGQQATLRCSPISGHTSVYWYQQALGLGLQFLLWYDEGEERNRGNFPPRFSGRQFPNYSSELNVNALELEDSALYLCASSLLASGGATEQFFGPGTRLTVL.

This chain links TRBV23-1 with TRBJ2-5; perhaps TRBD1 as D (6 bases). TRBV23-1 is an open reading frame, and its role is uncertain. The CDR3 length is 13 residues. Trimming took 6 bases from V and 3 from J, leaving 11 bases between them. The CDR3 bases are TGCGCCAGCAGCCCAGGGGTGGAAGAGACCCAGTACTTC. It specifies CASSPGVEETQYF.

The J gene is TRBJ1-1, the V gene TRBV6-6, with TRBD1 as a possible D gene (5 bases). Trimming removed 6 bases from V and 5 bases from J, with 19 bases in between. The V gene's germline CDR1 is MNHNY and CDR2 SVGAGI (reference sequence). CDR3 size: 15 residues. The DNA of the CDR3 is TGTGCCAGCAGACAGACCGCAGGGCTGGAGACTGAAGCTTTCTTT. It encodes CASRQTAGLETEAFF.

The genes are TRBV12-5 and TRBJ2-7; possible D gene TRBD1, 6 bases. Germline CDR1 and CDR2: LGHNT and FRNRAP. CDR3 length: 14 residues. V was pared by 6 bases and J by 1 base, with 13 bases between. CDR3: CASGGAGESYEQYF. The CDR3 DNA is TGTGCTAGTGGAGGGGCAGGGGAATCCTACGAGCAGTACTTC.

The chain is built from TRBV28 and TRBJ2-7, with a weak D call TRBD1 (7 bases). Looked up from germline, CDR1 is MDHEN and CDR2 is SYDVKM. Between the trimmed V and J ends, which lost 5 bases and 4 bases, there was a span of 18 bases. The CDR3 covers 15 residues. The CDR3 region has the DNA TGTGCCAGCAGTCCCCCAGGAGGGGGCGTGTACGAGCAGTACTTC. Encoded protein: CASSPPGGGVYEQYF.

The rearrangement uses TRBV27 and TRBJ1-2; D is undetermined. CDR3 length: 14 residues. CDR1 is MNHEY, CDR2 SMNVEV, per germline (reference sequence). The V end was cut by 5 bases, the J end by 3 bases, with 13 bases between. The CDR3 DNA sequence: TGTGCCAGCAGTCCCCAGCCGGCGGACTATGGCTACACCTTC. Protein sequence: CASSPQPADYGYTF.

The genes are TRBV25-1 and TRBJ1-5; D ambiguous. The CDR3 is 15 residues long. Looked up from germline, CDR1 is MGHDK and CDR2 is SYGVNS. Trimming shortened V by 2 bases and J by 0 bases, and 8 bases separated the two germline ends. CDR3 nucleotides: TGTGCCAGCAGTGAAGATAGGTTTAGCAATCAGCCCCAGCATTTT. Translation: CASSEDRFSNQPQHF.

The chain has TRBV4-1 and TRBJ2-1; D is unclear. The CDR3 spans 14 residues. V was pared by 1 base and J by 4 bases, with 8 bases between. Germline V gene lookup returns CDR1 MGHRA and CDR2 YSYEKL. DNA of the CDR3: TGCGCCAGCAGCCAAGCGGGCCCTTACAATGAGCAGTTCTTC. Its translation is CASSQAGPYNEQFF.

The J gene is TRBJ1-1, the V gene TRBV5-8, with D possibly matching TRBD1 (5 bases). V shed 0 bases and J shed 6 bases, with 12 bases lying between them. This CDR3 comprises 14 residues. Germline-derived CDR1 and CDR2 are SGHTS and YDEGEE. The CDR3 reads CASSLDSQGAEAFF. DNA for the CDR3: TGTGCCAGCAGCTTGGATAGTCAGGGAGCTGAAGCTTTCTTT.